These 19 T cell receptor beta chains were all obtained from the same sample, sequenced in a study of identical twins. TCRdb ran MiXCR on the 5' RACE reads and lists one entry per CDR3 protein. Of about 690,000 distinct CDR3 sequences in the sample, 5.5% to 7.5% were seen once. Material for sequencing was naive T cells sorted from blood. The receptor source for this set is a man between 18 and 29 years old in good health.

CDR3 protein: CASSQDPGKYQETQYF. The CDR3 bases are TGTGCCAGCAGCCAAGATCCCGGGAAGTACCAAGAGACCCAGTACTTC. The genes are TRBV3-1 and TRBJ2-5; possible D gene TRBD2, 5 bases. Trimming removed 0 bases from V and 0 bases from J, with 11 bases in between. The length of the CDR3 is 16 residues. The germline gives CDR1 LGHDT, CDR2 YNNKEL (reference sequence).

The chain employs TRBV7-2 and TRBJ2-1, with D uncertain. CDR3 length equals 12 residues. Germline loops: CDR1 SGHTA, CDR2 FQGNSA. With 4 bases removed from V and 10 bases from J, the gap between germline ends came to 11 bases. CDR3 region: CASSSQPWEQFF. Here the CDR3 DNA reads TGTGCCAGCAGCTCACAGCCTTGGGAGCAGTTCTTC.

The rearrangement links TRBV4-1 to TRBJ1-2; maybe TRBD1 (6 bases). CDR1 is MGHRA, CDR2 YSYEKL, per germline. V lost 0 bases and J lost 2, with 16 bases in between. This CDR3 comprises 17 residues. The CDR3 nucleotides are TGCGCCAGCAGCCAAGATCACGGAAGGCAGGGGAACTATGGCTACACCTTC. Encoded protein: CASSQDHGRQGNYGYTF.

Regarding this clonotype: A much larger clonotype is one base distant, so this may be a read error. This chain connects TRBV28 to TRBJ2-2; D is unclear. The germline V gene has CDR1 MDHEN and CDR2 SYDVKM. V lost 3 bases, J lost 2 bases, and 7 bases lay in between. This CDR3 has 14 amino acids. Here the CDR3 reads CASSLRPNTGELFF. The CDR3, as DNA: TGTGCCAGCAGTTTGAGGCCTAACACCGGGGAGCTGTTTTTT.

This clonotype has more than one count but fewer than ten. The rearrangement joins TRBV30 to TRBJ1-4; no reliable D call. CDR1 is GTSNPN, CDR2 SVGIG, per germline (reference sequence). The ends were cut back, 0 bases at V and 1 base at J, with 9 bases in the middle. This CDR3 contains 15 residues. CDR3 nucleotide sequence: TGTGCCTGGAGTGTATGGGGAAGAACTAATGAAAAACTGTTTTTT. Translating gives CAWSVWGRTNEKLFF.

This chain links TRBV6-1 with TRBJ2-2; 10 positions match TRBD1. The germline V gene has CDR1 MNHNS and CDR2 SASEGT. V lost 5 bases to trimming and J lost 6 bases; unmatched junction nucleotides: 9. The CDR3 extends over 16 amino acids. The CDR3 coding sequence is TGTGCCAGCAGTCGAACCGCCGGGACAGGGGCCGGGGAGCTGTTTTTT. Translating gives CASSRTAGTGAGELFF.

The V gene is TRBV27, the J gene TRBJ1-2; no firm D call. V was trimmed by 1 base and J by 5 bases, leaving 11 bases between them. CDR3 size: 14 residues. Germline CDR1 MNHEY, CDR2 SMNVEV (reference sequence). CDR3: CASSLYKGSYGYTF. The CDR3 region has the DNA TGTGCCAGCAGTTTATATAAGGGATCGTATGGCTACACCTTC.

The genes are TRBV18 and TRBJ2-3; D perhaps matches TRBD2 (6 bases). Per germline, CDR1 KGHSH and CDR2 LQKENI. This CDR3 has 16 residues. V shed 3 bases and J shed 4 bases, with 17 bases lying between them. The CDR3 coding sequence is TGTGCCAGCTCACCCCTGGGGACTCAAGCGGCAGATACGCAGTATTTT. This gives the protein CASSPLGTQAADTQYF.

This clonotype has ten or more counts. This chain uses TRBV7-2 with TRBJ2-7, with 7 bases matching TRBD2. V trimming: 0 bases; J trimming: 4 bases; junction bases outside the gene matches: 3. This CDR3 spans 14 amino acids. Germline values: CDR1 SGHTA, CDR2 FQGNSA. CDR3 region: CASSLAGGMYEQYV. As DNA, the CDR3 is TGTGCCAGCAGCTTAGCGGGAGGGATGTACGAGCAGTACGTC.

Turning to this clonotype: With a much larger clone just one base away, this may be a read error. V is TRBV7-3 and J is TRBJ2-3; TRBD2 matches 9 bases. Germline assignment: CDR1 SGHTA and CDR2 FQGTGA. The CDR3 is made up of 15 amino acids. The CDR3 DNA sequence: TGTGCCAGCAGCTTTAGCGGGACTAGCACAGATACGCTGTATTTT. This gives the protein CASSFSGTSTDTLYF. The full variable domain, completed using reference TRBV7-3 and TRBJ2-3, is GAGVSQTPSNKVTEKGKYVELRCDPISGHTALYWYRQSLGQGPEFLIYFQGTGAADDSGLPNDRFFAVRPEGSVSTLKIQRTERGDSAVYLCASSFSGTSTDTLYFGPGTRLTVL.

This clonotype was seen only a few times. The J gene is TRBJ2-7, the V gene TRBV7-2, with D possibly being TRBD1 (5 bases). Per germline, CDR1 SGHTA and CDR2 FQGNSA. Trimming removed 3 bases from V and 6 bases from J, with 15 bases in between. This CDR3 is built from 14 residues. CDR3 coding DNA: TGTGCCAGCAGCTTGCCCCGACAGCCTTCCGAGCAGTACTTC. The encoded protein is CASSLPRQPSEQYF.

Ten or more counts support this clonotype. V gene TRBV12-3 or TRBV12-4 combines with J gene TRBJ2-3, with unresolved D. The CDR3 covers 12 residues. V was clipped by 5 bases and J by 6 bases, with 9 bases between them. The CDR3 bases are TGTGCCAGCAGTGTGCTGGGGGATACGCAGTATTTT. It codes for CASSVLGDTQYF.

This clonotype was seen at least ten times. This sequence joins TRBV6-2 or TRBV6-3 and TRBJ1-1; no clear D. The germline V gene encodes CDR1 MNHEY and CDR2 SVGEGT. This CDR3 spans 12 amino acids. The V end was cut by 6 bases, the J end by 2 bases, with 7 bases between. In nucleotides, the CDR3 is TGTGCCAGCAGACCTTTCAACACTGAAGCTTTCTTT. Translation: CASRPFNTEAFF.

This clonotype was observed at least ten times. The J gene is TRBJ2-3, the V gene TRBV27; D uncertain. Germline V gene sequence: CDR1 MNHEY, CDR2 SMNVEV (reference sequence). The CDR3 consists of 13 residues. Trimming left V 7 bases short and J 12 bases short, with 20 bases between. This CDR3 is CASTSLRNPQQYF. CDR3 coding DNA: TGTGCCAGCACGTCCCTAAGAAACCCGCAACAGTATTTT.

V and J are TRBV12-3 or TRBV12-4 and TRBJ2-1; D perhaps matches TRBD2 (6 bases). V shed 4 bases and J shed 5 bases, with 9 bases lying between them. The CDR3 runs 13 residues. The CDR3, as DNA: TGTGCCAGCAGTTCCGGGAGACACAATGAGCAGTTCTTC. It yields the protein CASSSGRHNEQFF.

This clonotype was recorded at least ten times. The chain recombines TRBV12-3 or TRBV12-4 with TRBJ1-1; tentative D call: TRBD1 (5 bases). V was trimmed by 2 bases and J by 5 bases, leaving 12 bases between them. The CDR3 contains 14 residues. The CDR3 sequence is CASSLLGEGTEAFF. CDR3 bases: TGTGCCAGCAGTTTACTGGGGGAAGGGACTGAAGCTTTCTTT.

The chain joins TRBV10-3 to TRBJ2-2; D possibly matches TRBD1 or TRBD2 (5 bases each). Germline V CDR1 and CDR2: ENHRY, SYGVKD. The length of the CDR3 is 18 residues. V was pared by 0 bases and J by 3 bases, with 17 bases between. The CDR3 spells CAISESGTLPSDTGELFF. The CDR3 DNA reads TGTGCCATCAGTGAGTCGGGGACCCTTCCATCTGACACCGGGGAGCTGTTTTTT.

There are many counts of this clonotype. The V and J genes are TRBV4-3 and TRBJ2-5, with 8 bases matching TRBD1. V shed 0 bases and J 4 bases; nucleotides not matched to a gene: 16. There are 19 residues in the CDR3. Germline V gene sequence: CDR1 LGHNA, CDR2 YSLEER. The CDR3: CASSQDRHVTNRGRETQYF. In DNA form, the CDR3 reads TGCGCCAGCAGCCAAGATCGCCACGTGACGAACAGGGGGAGAGAGACCCAGTACTTC.

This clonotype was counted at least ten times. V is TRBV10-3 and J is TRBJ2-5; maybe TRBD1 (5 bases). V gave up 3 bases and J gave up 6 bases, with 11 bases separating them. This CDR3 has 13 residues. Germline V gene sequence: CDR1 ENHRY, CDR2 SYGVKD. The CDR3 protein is CAISDGRAKTQYF. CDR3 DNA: TGTGCCATCAGTGACGGCAGGGCCAAGACCCAGTACTTC.